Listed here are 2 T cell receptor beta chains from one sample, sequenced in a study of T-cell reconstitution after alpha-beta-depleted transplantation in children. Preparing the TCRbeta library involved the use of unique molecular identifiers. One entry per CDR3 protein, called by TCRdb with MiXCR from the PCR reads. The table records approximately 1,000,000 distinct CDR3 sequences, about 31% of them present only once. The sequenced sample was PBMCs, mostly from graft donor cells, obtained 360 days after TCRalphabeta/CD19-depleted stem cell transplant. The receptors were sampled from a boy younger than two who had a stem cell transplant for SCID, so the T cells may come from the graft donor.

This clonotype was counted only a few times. The CDR3 nucleotides read TGCAGTGCTAGCGGGGGGGCCGCCTACAATGAGCAGTTCTTC. It codes for CSASGGAAYNEQFF. The chain carries TRBV20-1 and TRBJ2-1; 8 nucleotides align to TRBD2. V lost 3 bases, J lost 2 bases, and 3 bases stayed unmatched. Germline V gene data show CDR1 as DFQATT and CDR2 as SNEGSKA (reference sequence). The CDR3 length is 14 residues.

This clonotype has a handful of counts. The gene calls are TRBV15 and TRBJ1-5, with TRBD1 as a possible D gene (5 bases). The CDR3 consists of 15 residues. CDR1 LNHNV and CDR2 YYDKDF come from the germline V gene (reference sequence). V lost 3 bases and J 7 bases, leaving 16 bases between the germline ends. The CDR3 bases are TGTGCCACCAGCAGTTCTACCGGGGCAGAACAGCCCCAGCATTTT. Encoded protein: CATSSSTGAEQPQHF.